This T cell receptor beta chain came from a study of CD8+ T cells in alopecia areata. Study-level background: The study gave tofacitinib for 6 to 18 months, then 6 months off drug. Regarding the study as a whole: Relative to mice, TCR sharing across patients was less clear, a difference possibly HLA-related. An increase in clonality over normal scalp was evident in lesional scalp, especially alopecia totalis/universalis.

Trimming cost V 6 bases and J 7 bases; bases outside gene matches: 10. The CDR3 contains 14 residues. Germline V gene data show CDR1 as SGHVS and CDR2 as FNYEAQ. Extracted RNA was reverse transcribed, and the resulting cDNA served as sequencing template. Method: immunoSEQ multiplex PCR; TCRdb's copy keeps in-frame clones and lacks some. The table records around 250,000 clones, about 68% of them present only once. Note on this clone: The antigen remains unidentified.

Patients with alopecia areata provided lesional scalp punch biopsies as well as peripheral blood. The TCR comes from a human donor with alopecia areata. The chain employs TRBV7-6 and TRBJ2-7; 9 nucleotides line up with TRBD2. The sequencing used CD4+ T cells sorted from blood, collected at week 0. The CDR3 nucleotides are TGTGCCAGCAGGGCTAGCGGGACCTCGGGGGAGCAGTACTTC. Its translation is CASRASGTSGEQYF. Full variable domain (remainder filled in from reference TRBV7-6 and TRBJ2-7): GAGVSQSPRYKVTKRGQDVALRCDPISGHVSLYWYRQALGQGPEFLTYFNYEAQQDKSGLPNDRFSAERPEGSISTLTIQRTEQRDSAMYRCASRASGTSGEQYFGPGTRLTVT.